Below, one T cell receptor (beta chain) is given with its context. The data were taken from a study of cytomegalovirus exposure and HLA in healthy donors. V shed 4 bases and J 10 bases; nucleotides not matched to a gene: 14. Per germline, CDR1 SGHDT and CDR2 YYEEEE. This CDR3 has 16 amino acids. Method: immunoSEQ multiplex PCR; TCRdb's copy keeps in-frame clones and lacks some. The sample contains 80,000 to 95,000 clones, about 96% of which appear only once. Sequencing was done on a sample of PBMCs. This receptor was obtained from a young woman in good health and CMV-seronegative. This chain uses TRBV5-6 with TRBJ2-1, with 10 bases matching TRBD2. The CDR3, as DNA: TGTGCCAGCAGCCCGTCGAGCGGGAGGGCCAGTCGAGAGCAGTTCTTC. Translation: CASSPSSGRASREQFF.